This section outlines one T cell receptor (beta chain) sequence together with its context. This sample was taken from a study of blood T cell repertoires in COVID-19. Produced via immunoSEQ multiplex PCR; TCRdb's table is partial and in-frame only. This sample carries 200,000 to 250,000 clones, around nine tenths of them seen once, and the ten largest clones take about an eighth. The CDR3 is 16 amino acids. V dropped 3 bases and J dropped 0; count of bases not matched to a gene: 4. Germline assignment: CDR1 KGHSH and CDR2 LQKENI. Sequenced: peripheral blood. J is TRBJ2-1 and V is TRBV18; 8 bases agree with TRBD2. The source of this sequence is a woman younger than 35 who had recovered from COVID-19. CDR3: CASSPNSGISYNEQFF. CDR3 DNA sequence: TGTGCCAGCTCACCCAATAGCGGGATCTCCTACAATGAGCAGTTCTTC.